Sequencing of this TCR beta chain was carried out in a study of OX40 agonist ivuxolimab in advanced cancers. Study in general: A history of anti-PD-1, anti-PD-L1 or anti-CTLA-4 therapy was acceptable, and more than 30% had some.

Regarding this clone: Its antigen is still unknown.

TCRdb's copy holds only in-frame clones and misses some; the assay was immunoSEQ multiplex PCR. In the table there are tens of thousands of clones, more than 85% of which are singletons. Trimming left V 4 bases short and J 4 bases short, with 10 bases between. This CDR3 has 12 residues. Looked up from germline, CDR1 is GTSNPN and CDR2 is SVGIG (reference sequence). General study points: On average, a greater number of expanded clones characterised CD8+ T cells relative to CD4+.

Sequencing used CD4+ or CD8+ T cells sorted from blood, obtained in a trial of the OX40 agonist ivuxolimab. This chain uses TRBV30 with TRBJ1-2; no reliable D call. The source is an adult with an advanced solid tumor such as melanoma, head and neck, liver or kidney cancer. In nucleotides, the CDR3 is TGTGCCTGGACCACAGCACTCTATGGCTACACCTTC. It yields the protein CAWTTALYGYTF. The full variable domain, its missing parts supplied by reference TRBV30 and TRBJ1-2, is SQTIHQWPATLVQPVGSPLSLECTVEGTSNPNLYWYRQAAGRGLQLLFYSVGIGQISSEVPQNLSASRPQDRQFILSSKKLLLSDSGFYLCAWTTALYGYTFGSGTRLTVV.